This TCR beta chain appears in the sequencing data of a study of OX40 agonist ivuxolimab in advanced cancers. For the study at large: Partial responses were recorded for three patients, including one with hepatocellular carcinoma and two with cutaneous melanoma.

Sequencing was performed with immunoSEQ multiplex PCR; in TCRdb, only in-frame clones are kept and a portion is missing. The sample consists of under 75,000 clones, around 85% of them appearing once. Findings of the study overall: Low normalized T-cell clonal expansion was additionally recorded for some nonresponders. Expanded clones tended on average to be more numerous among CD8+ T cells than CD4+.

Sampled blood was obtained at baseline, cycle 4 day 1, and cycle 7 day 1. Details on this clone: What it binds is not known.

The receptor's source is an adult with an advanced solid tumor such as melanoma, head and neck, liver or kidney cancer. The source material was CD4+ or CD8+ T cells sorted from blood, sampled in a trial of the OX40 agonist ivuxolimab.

CDR3 DNA: TGCGCCAGCAGCGGAGGACTAGCGGGAGCCCCCGGGGAGCTGTTTTTT. Protein product: CASSGGLAGAPGELFF. The chain links TRBV5-1 to TRBJ2-2; 13 nucleotides agree with TRBD2. Germline loops: CDR1 SGHRS, CDR2 YFSETQ. This CDR3 comprises 16 residues. V shed 4 bases and J 6 bases; nucleotides not matched to a gene: 6.